This TCR beta chain was observed in a study of shared clonotypes between healthy human individuals. Study context: CD4 naive and CD4 memory each took three plates per donor, while CD8 naive took two and CD8 memory one.

V lost 4 bases and J lost 6, with 14 bases in between. The germline CDR1 and CDR2 sequences are MNHEY and SVGAGI. The CDR3 length is 14 residues. Both subsets, CD45RA+ naive and CD45RA-negative memory, were split from the CD4+ cells. Using immunoSEQ multiplex PCR, the repertoire was profiled, and TCRdb retains in-frame clones only, with some absent. The table records some 2.3 million clones, about 92% of them present only once. The clonotype was recovered from a man aged 18 to 30 in good health. Some clones in this sample may be carry-over from other donors' samples. The sample was naive CD4+ T cells from PBMCs. As for subset: CD45RA+ positively selected. This chain connects TRBV6-5 to TRBJ2-3; D may be TRBD2 (5 bases). The CDR3 is CASSWRTRRDTQYF. Here the CDR3 DNA reads TGTGCCAGCAGTTGGAGGACTCGGCGGGATACGCAGTATTTT.